The present T cell receptor (beta chain) was sequenced within a study of shared clonotypes between healthy human individuals. Turning to this clone: Its antigen is currently unknown.

Looked up from germline, CDR1 is GTSNPN and CDR2 is SVGIG (reference sequence). CDR3 length equals 16 residues. J lost 2 bases, V lost 4 bases, and 13 bases had no gene match. Clones were sequenced by immunoSEQ multiplex PCR, and TCRdb holds only the in-frame ones, with some missing. The table lists about 480,000 clones, nearly 80% of them singletons. Study-wide results and caveats: Few donors limited the genetic and exposure-history diversity represented.

The receptor's source is a woman between 40 and 50 years old in good health. Some clones in this sample may be carry-over from other donors' samples. This chain connects TRBV30 to TRBJ1-1; 7 bases are shared with TRBD1. The sequencing input was PBMCs. CDR3 protein: CAWKVTGQILNTEAFF. CDR3 in DNA: TGTGCCTGGAAGGTGACGGGACAGATCCTAAACACTGAAGCTTTCTTT.